This T cell receptor beta chain was sequenced in a study of cytomegalovirus exposure and HLA in healthy donors. Across the study: Researchers previously reported finding more than 100 million unique TCR beta sequences from approximately 190 million T cells.

Germline CDR1 and CDR2: SGHVS and FNYEAQ. The V segment lost 5 bases and the J segment 6 bases; nucleotides outside the gene matches: 15. This CDR3 has 16 amino acids. Study conclusions and caveats: Analyzed later, most CMV-associated TCR beta chains appeared HLA-restricted. Rare TCR sequences dominated, though some public TCRs recurred in many donors.

13 Jbeta primers and 60 Vbeta primers were used for the PCR. TCRdb's table, derived via immunoSEQ multiplex PCR, lists solely in-frame clones and lacks some. The table shows tens of thousands of clones, with approximately 84% occurring only once. With respect to this clone: The antigen remains undetermined.

Sequenced: PBMCs. This clonotype was obtained from a woman aged 45-60 years in good health and CMV-seronegative. The chain links TRBV7-6 to TRBJ1-2; 7 bases line up with TRBD1. DNA of the CDR3: TGTGCCAGCAGCCCTCAACCCCTCGACAGGGCCCATGGCTACACCTTC. Protein: CASSPQPLDRAHGYTF.